This T cell receptor (beta chain) stems from a study of cytomegalovirus exposure and HLA in healthy donors. With 60 Vbeta and 13 Jbeta primers, the PCR was carried out. Method: immunoSEQ multiplex PCR; TCRdb's copy keeps in-frame clones and lacks some. The sample yields about 160,000 clones, about 78% seen once. This receptor was identified in a male donor in good health and CMV-seronegative. The sequenced sample consisted of PBMCs.

CDR3 sequence reads: CSALAGLAGSTYEQYF. CDR3 bases: TGCAGCGCTCTCGCGGGACTAGCGGGATCCACCTACGAGCAGTACTTC. The V and J genes are TRBV29-1 and TRBJ2-7; 13 bases align to TRBD2. This CDR3 is 16 amino acids long. The germline V gene encodes CDR1 SQVTM and CDR2 ANQGSEA. After removal of 7 bases from V and 2 bases from J, the junction contained 11 bases not matched to a gene.